Listed below are T cell receptor beta chains from one sample, sequenced in a study of cytomegalovirus exposure and HLA in healthy donors. Sequencing used immunoSEQ multiplex PCR; TCRdb keeps in-frame clones, though not all of them. The sample has 120,000 or so clones; around 78% are singletons. The sequencing input was PBMCs. Every receptor here comes from a woman in her thirties or forties in good health and CMV-seronegative. Each CDR3 is given with its conserved first and last residue. Some rows have no size entry. The others give once, few or many, or a class for an expanded clone.

J gene	V gene	clone size	CDR3 protein
TRBJ1-6	TRBV7-2	.	CASSRESTSGNSPLHF
TRBJ2-3	TRBV7-2	.	CASSLFGSSTDTQYF
TRBJ2-5	TRBV19	few	CASRLAGETQYF
TRBJ1-2	TRBV7-9	.	CSSSLSYGYTF
.	TRBV5-1	.	CASSLEPLSYEQYF
TRBJ1-4	TRBV4-2	many	CASSQESRGSEKLFF
TRBJ2-6	TRBV7-6	.	CASSLGPSSGANGLTF
.	TRBV11-3	.	CASSLVDGYEQYF
TRBJ1-3	TRBV2	.	CASSEGRSGNTIYF
TRBJ2-2	TRBV7-9	.	CASSLVGAAGELFF
TRBJ2-1	TRBV19	.	CASSAGTGNNEQFF
TRBJ2-1	TRBV6-4	.	CASSEYGEDEQFF
TRBJ2-7	TRBV6-1	.	CASSEHSYEQYF
TRBJ2-1	TRBV15	.	CATSRGGNYNEQFF
TRBJ1-2	TRBV7-2	.	CASSLVGTGLFNYGYTF
TRBJ2-2	TRBV19	.	CASSVGTPFNTGELFF
TRBJ2-1	TRBV10-2	.	CASSEPWRETNEQFF